This is a list of T cell receptor beta chains from one sample in a study of blood T cells in healthy people across ages. MiXCR, applied by TCRdb to the 5' RACE reads, yields one record per CDR3 protein. The data hold 780,000 or so distinct CDR3 sequences, with just over 55% observed a single time. The sequenced material came from blood. The receptors come from a man aged 35 to 55 in good health. The CDR3 runs from the conserved cysteine through the conserved F or W. Fields, in order: V gene, D gene, J gene, CDR3 protein. A D gene is named only where the DNA matches it firmly.

v_call: TRBV5-5; d_call: -; j_call: TRBJ2-6; cdr3_aa: CASSLEGGQGPGANVLTF
v_call: TRBV28; d_call: -; j_call: TRBJ2-4; cdr3_aa: CASRTGTVIAKNIQYF
v_call: TRBV28; d_call: -; j_call: TRBJ2-3; cdr3_aa: CASLQGLGTDTQYF
v_call: TRBV6-2/TRBV6-3; d_call: TRBD2; j_call: TRBJ2-3; cdr3_aa: CASSATHLAGRRDTQYF
v_call: TRBV7-2; d_call: -; j_call: -; cdr3_aa: CASSLVLWGYEQYF
v_call: TRBV4-3; d_call: -; j_call: TRBJ2-1; cdr3_aa: CASSQTSPGKHLETSPNEQFF
v_call: TRBV5-1; d_call: -; j_call: TRBJ2-3; cdr3_aa: CASSLGGFADTQYF
v_call: TRBV7-2; d_call: -; j_call: TRBJ2-5; cdr3_aa: CASSLTRTSGQETQYF
v_call: TRBV6-1; d_call: -; j_call: TRBJ2-7; cdr3_aa: CASRDQPDYEQYF
v_call: TRBV5-1; d_call: TRBD1; j_call: TRBJ1-5; cdr3_aa: CASTRTGPVARQPQHF
v_call: TRBV20-1; d_call: -; j_call: TRBJ2-2; cdr3_aa: CSARAPGPNLAGELFF
v_call: TRBV25-1; d_call: TRBD2; j_call: TRBJ2-5; cdr3_aa: CASSSPGLGFETQYF
v_call: TRBV4-1; d_call: -; j_call: TRBJ2-7; cdr3_aa: CASSPLDSQRYEQYF
v_call: TRBV6-1; d_call: TRBD1; j_call: TRBJ2-1; cdr3_aa: CASRRSGTPRDRDRQFF
v_call: TRBV5-1; d_call: -; j_call: TRBJ1-4; cdr3_aa: CASSEGLRTNEKLFF
v_call: TRBV25-1; d_call: -; j_call: TRBJ2-1; cdr3_aa: CASSLTSWFF
v_call: TRBV20-1; d_call: -; j_call: TRBJ2-7; cdr3_aa: CSASTDSYEQYF
v_call: TRBV7-2; d_call: TRBD2; j_call: TRBJ2-5; cdr3_aa: CASSLEGTSGAQYF
v_call: TRBV12-3/TRBV12-4; d_call: TRBD1; j_call: TRBJ2-2; cdr3_aa: CASRFSGTGRDTGELFF
v_call: TRBV21-1; d_call: -; j_call: TRBJ2-5; cdr3_aa: CASSKPRGPSETQYF
v_call: TRBV29-1; d_call: -; j_call: TRBJ2-6; cdr3_aa: CSVEEWSGANVLTF
v_call: TRBV6-5; d_call: TRBD2; j_call: TRBJ2-7; cdr3_aa: CASSYSGGGAGGSYEQYF
v_call: TRBV7-2; d_call: -; j_call: TRBJ2-7; cdr3_aa: CASSLALGDYEQYF
v_call: TRBV18; d_call: -; j_call: TRBJ2-7; cdr3_aa: CASSTGGLIGDEQYF
v_call: TRBV6-6; d_call: -; j_call: TRBJ2-7; cdr3_aa: CASRSRDPYEQYF
v_call: TRBV20-1; d_call: -; j_call: TRBJ2-3; cdr3_aa: CSARVRGTDTQYF
v_call: TRBV13; d_call: TRBD1; j_call: TRBJ1-1; cdr3_aa: CASSSERQGLGAFF
v_call: TRBV7-8; d_call: TRBD2; j_call: -; cdr3_aa: CASSILAGFQETQYF